This T cell receptor (beta chain) was captured in a study of OX40 agonist ivuxolimab in advanced cancers. Per germline, CDR1 SGHDT and CDR2 YYEEEE. V trimming: 6 bases; J trimming: 3 bases; junction bases outside the gene matches: 1. This CDR3 contains 14 residues. Notes on the study in general: At doses 0.1 to 3.0 mg/kg, CD4+ and CD8+ clones expanded.

Notes on this clone: Its antigen is not known.

This table comes from immunoSEQ multiplex PCR, and its TCRdb copy is limited to in-frame clones, with some not included. The table lists about 73,000 clones, about 90% of them singletons. This TCR derives from an adult with an advanced solid tumor such as melanoma, head and neck, liver or kidney cancer. The V gene is TRBV5-6, the J gene TRBJ2-2; the match to TRBD2 covers 11 bases. This specimen was CD4+ or CD8+ T cells sorted from blood, taken in a trial of the OX40 agonist ivuxolimab. This chain's CDR3 is CASISGRDTGELFF. The CDR3 DNA sequence: TGTGCCAGCATTAGCGGGAGGGACACCGGGGAGCTGTTTTTT.